These 31 T cell receptor beta chains came from one sample sequenced in a study of blood T cell repertoires in COVID-19. Data came from immunoSEQ multiplex PCR; TCRdb stores just in-frame clones and leaves some out. The repertoire includes tens of thousands of clones, 75% to 90% of them detected once, and about 15% sits in the top ten. Sample: peripheral blood. The receptors derive from a male donor with acute or convalescent COVID-19.

CDR3 coding DNA: TGTGCCAGCACGAGAGCGGGCAACTATGGCTACACCTTC. Its translation is CASTRAGNYGYTF. V and J are TRBV19 and TRBJ1-2; the D is unclear. V lost 9 bases and J lost 2, with 13 bases in between. Germline CDR1 is LNHDA and CDR2 is SQIVND (reference sequence). The CDR3 totals 13 residues. The whole variable domain, remainder taken from reference TRBV19 and TRBJ1-2, is DGGITQSPKYLFRKEGQNVTLSCEQNLNHDAMYWYRQDPGQGLRLIYYSQIVNDFQKGDIAEGYSVSREKKESFPLTVTSAQKNPTAFYLCASTRAGNYGYTFGSGTRLTVV.

CDR3 in DNA: TGTGCCAGCACCCGCGGGGGGGCGATCGAAGATACGCAGTATTTT. As protein: CASTRGGAIEDTQYF. The chain couples TRBV7-6 to TRBJ2-3, with 9 bases fitting TRBD2. Trimming took 7 bases from V and 5 from J; bases not matched to a gene: 10. The CDR3 extends over 15 amino acids. CDR1 is SGHVS, CDR2 FNYEAQ, per germline. Variable domain in full (rest from reference TRBV7-6 and TRBJ2-3): GAGVSQSPRYKVTKRGQDVALRCDPISGHVSLYWYRQALGQGPEFLTYFNYEAQQDKSGLPNDRFSAERPEGSISTLTIQRTEQRDSAMYRCASTRGGAIEDTQYFGPGTRLTVL.

This clone has more than one count but fewer than ten. V gene TRBV5-1 combines with J gene TRBJ2-5, with D possibly TRBD1 on 5 matching bases. This CDR3 spans 15 amino acids. The ends were cut back, 0 bases at V and 4 bases at J, with 13 bases in the middle. Germline V gene sequence: CDR1 SGHRS, CDR2 YFSETQ. The DNA of the CDR3 is TGCGCCAGCAGCTTGGATACAGGCGCCCTAGAGACCCAGTACTTC. Translating it yields CASSLDTGALETQYF.

This clone was seen a few times. The chain links TRBV6-4 to TRBJ2-3; D is undetermined. Trimming stripped 0 bases from V and 2 bases from J, with 12 bases between. CDR1 is MRHNA, CDR2 SNTAGT, per germline. This CDR3 comprises 16 residues. CDR3 protein: CASSDSAYPPTDTQYF. The CDR3 region has the DNA TGTGCCAGCAGTGACTCGGCTTACCCACCCACAGATACGCAGTATTTT.

The V gene is TRBV5-6, the J gene TRBJ2-5; weak D call: TRBD2 (5 bases). The germline V and J ends were trimmed by 3 bases and 1 base, with 13 bases remaining between them. The CDR3 has 15 amino acids. The germline gives CDR1 SGHDT, CDR2 YYEEEE. The CDR3 DNA reads TGTGCCAGCAGCTCTCTGGACTGGTCCCAAGAGACCCAGTACTTC. Translated, it gives CASSSLDWSQETQYF.

The chain combines TRBV19 with TRBJ1-2; TRBD1 matches 7 bases. The CDR3 runs 14 residues. Per the germline V gene, CDR1 is LNHDA and CDR2 is SQIVND (reference sequence). The trim removed 3 bases at V and 4 bases at J, leaving 5 bases unmatched. CDR3 DNA sequence: TGTGCCAGTAGTATCATGAGGGGGCCCTATGGCTACACCTTC. The encoded protein is CASSIMRGPYGYTF.

The chain combines TRBV4-2 with TRBJ1-2; 10 bases agree with TRBD1. The germline gives CDR1 LGHNA, CDR2 YNFKEQ. V lost 1 base to trimming and J lost 7 bases; unmatched junction nucleotides: 6. The CDR3 is made up of 15 amino acids. CDR3 residues: CASSQGDRGPGGYTF. The CDR3 DNA is TGTGCCAGCAGCCAAGGTGACAGGGGGCCCGGTGGCTACACCTTC.

The chain employs TRBV27 and TRBJ1-6; a weak D match, TRBD1 (6 bases). V lost 5 bases, J lost 4 bases, and 12 bases lay in between. The CDR3 has 15 amino acids. Germline V gene data show CDR1 as MNHEY and CDR2 as SMNVEV (reference sequence). CDR3 amino acids: CASSPRGWYNSPLHF. CDR3 coding DNA: TGTGCCAGCAGTCCGAGGGGGTGGTATAATTCACCCCTCCACTTT.

This clone was detected a few times. The same CDR3 can be traced to other DNA sequences in this sample. This chain links TRBV13 with TRBJ1-2; maybe TRBD1 (6 bases). The V end was cut by 3 bases, the J end by 4 bases, with 12 bases between. Germline CDR1 is PRHDT and CDR2 is FYEKMQ (reference sequence). The CDR3 spans 14 residues. CDR3 loop: CASSLEGGSYGYTF. DNA of the CDR3: TGTGCCAGCAGCTTGGAAGGGGGAAGCTATGGCTACACCTTC.

The table lists this clone with a count of one. V and J are TRBV27 and TRBJ2-1, with D possibly TRBD1 on 5 matching bases. This CDR3 is 16 amino acids long. Per the germline V gene, CDR1 is MNHEY and CDR2 is SMNVEV (reference sequence). The germline V and J ends were trimmed by 2 bases and 4 bases, with 15 bases remaining between them. CDR3 nucleotide sequence: TGTGCCAGCAGTTTAGAGAGGCCAGGGCCGTACAATGAGCAGTTCTTC. It translates to CASSLERPGPYNEQFF.

This sequence joins TRBV19 and TRBJ1-1, with unresolved D. The germline V gene encodes CDR1 LNHDA and CDR2 SQIVND (reference sequence). V dropped 3 bases and J dropped 4 bases, with 6 bases sitting between them. This CDR3 region has 12 residues. CDR3: CASSIRGTEAFF. The CDR3 DNA is TGTGCCAGTAGTATTCGGGGCACTGAAGCTTTCTTT.

The chain links TRBV10-2 to TRBJ1-3; D unresolved. CDR3 length: 16 residues. CDR1 is WSHSY, CDR2 SAAADI, per germline. The germline V and J ends were trimmed by 0 bases and 0 bases, with 9 bases remaining between them. The CDR3 spells CASSESASTSGNTIYF. Written as DNA, the CDR3 is TGCGCCAGCAGTGAGTCCGCCAGTACCTCTGGAAACACCATATATTTT.

V gene TRBV19 combines with J gene TRBJ2-3; possible D gene TRBD2, 5 bases. CDR3 length: 15 residues. Trimming removed 4 bases at V and 0 bases at J, with 11 bases between. Per germline, CDR1 LNHDA and CDR2 SQIVND (reference sequence). The DNA of the CDR3 is TGTGCCAGTAGTAATCCAGCGGCTAGCACAGATACGCAGTATTTT. This codes for CASSNPAASTDTQYF.

The rearrangement joins TRBV9 to TRBJ1-6; D possibly corresponds to TRBD1 (6 bases). Trimming stripped 3 bases from V and 6 bases from J, with 13 bases between. Germline V gene data show CDR1 as SGDLS and CDR2 as YYNGEE. This CDR3 contains 15 residues. As DNA, the CDR3 is TGTGCCAGCAGCGACGGACAGCTTCTTAATTCACCCCTCCACTTT. It specifies CASSDGQLLNSPLHF. The whole variable domain, filled in from reference TRBV9 and TRBJ1-6, reads DSGVTQTPKHLITATGQRVTLRCSPRSGDLSVYWYQQSLDQGLQFLIQYYNGEERAKGNILERFSAQQFPDLHSELNLSSLELGDSALYFCASSDGQLLNSPLHFGNGTRLTVT.

The chain is built from TRBV30 and TRBJ1-5; tentatively, D is TRBD1 (6 bases). V shed 0 bases and J shed 4 bases, with 16 bases lying between them. The CDR3 length is 16 residues. Germline assignment: CDR1 GTSNPN and CDR2 SVGIG (reference sequence). CDR3 in DNA: TGTGCCTGGAGTGTATGGCCCCGGGACAATAATCAGCCCCAGCATTTT. It encodes CAWSVWPRDNNQPQHF.

The rearrangement joins TRBV12-3 or TRBV12-4 to TRBJ2-7; tentatively, D is TRBD2 (5 bases). The CDR3 runs to 13 residues. V lost 5 bases and J 6 bases, leaving 14 bases between the germline ends. CDR3 sequence: CASSPYGESEQYF. The DNA of the CDR3 is TGTGCCAGCAGTCCCTATGGGGAGAGCGAGCAGTACTTC.

The CDR3, as DNA: TGTACCGGGACTAGCGGGCTAAAGGGGCCCGAGCAGTACTTC. Residues: CTGTSGLKGPEQYF. This chain links TRBV10-3 with TRBJ2-7; the match to TRBD2 covers 12 bases. The CDR3 extends over 14 amino acids. Germline lookup yields CDR1 ENHRY and CDR2 SYGVKD.

The chain has TRBV29-1 and TRBJ1-1, with 9 bases that match TRBD1. The CDR3 has 13 amino acids. The V gene's germline CDR1 is SQVTM and CDR2 ANQGSEA. With V trimmed by 4 bases and J by 4 bases, 4 bases remained unmatched. Here the CDR3 DNA reads TGCAGCGTTGGGACAGGGGTTGTCACTGAAGCTTTCTTT. Its translation is CSVGTGVVTEAFF.

The chain uses TRBV5-1 and TRBJ2-3, with 7 positions matching TRBD2. This CDR3 contains 15 residues. Trimming at V came to 4 bases and at J to 2 bases, leaving 7 bases not matched to a gene. Germline V gene lookup returns CDR1 SGHRS and CDR2 YFSETQ. The CDR3 DNA follows: TGCGCCAGCAGCCCCGGGACTACGAACACAGATACGCAGTATTTT. It translates to CASSPGTTNTDTQYF.

The chain has TRBV5-6 and TRBJ1-3, with 10 bases lining up with TRBD1. CDR1 and CDR2 (germline): SGHDT, YYEEEE. The CDR3 contains 14 residues. The trim removed 5 bases at V and 4 bases at J, leaving 3 bases unmatched. The CDR3 DNA follows: TGTGCCAGCAGGACAGGGGGCATGGGAAACACCATATATTTT. As protein: CASRTGGMGNTIYF. Full variable domain (outside the CDR3, taken from reference TRBV5-6 and TRBJ1-3): DAGVTQSPTHLIKTRGQQVTLRCSPKSGHDTVSWYQQALGQGPQFIFQYYEEEERQRGNFPDRFSGHQFPNYSSELNVNALLLGDSALYLCASRTGGMGNTIYFGEGSWLTVV.

This clone was observed once. The rearrangement joins TRBV3-1 (or the pseudogene TRBV3-2) to TRBJ1-6; no clear D. V shed 1 base and J shed 8 bases, with 9 bases lying between them. Per germline, CDR1 LGHDT and CDR2 YNNKEL (reference sequence). The length of the CDR3 is 14 residues. The CDR3 region is CASSQVFQDSPLHF. In DNA, the CDR3 is TGTGCCAGCAGCCAAGTCTTCCAGGATTCACCCCTCCACTTT.

This chain joins TRBV9 and TRBJ1-5; D unresolved. Germline V CDR1 and CDR2: SGDLS, YYNGEE. V was shortened by 3 bases and J by 5 bases, with 21 bases between the two germline ends. The CDR3 is made up of 17 amino acids. Written as DNA, the CDR3 is TGTGCCAGCAGCGACCCCCCGGGAGGACCAGCCCATCAGCCCCAGCATTTT. Its translation: CASSDPPGGPAHQPQHF.

The chain joins TRBV19 to TRBJ2-3; 8 bases are a match to TRBD1. Looked up from germline, CDR1 is LNHDA and CDR2 is SQIVND (reference sequence). V shed 6 bases, J shed 1 base, and the junction held 12 bases outside the gene matches. The CDR3 sequence is 17 residues long. The CDR3 DNA is TGTGCCAGTAGCACGTTGCTTCCGGGACAGGGCACAGATACGCAGTATTTT. This translates into CASSTLLPGQGTDTQYF.

The V gene is TRBV6-5, the J gene TRBJ1-2; D gene ambiguous. The CDR3 is 11 amino acids. CDR1 is MNHEY, CDR2 SVGAGI, per germline. V was shortened by 7 bases and J by 0 bases, with 3 bases between the two germline ends. CDR3 DNA sequence: TGTGCCAGCATCTCTAACTATGGCTACACCTTC. This codes for CASISNYGYTF.

This clone turned up a few times. The chain has TRBV5-6 and TRBJ2-3; 10 nucleotides agree with TRBD2. Germline V gene data show CDR1 as SGHDT and CDR2 as YYEEEE. CDR3 length equals 16 residues. V was clipped by 0 bases and J by 1 base; unmatched bases: 2. CDR3 sequence: CASSLAGTSGTDTQYF. CDR3 sequence (DNA): TGTGCCAGCAGCTTGGCCGGGACTAGCGGCACAGATACGCAGTATTTT. Combining the CDR3 with reference TRBV5-6 and TRBJ2-3 gives the whole variable domain DAGVTQSPTHLIKTRGQQVTLRCSPKSGHDTVSWYQQALGQGPQFIFQYYEEEERQRGNFPDRFSGHQFPNYSSELNVNALLLGDSALYLCASSLAGTSGTDTQYFGPGTRLTVL.

The V and J genes are TRBV9 and TRBJ1-1, with D maybe TRBD1 (6 bases). The V gene's germline CDR1 is SGDLS and CDR2 YYNGEE. This CDR3 contains 15 residues. V lost 3 bases, J lost 3 bases, and 15 bases lay in between. CDR3 sequence reads: CASSENVGAHTEAFF. Here the CDR3 DNA reads TGTGCCAGCAGCGAGAACGTGGGGGCACACACTGAAGCTTTCTTT.

The CDR3 DNA sequence: TGTGCCGTGCCGAATAGGTCGGGCTATGGCTACACCTTC. It encodes CAVPNRSGYGYTF. The J gene is TRBJ1-2, the V gene TRBV19; no clear D. Trimming left V 11 bases short and J 4 bases short, with 17 bases between. The CDR3 extends over 13 amino acids. CDR1 LNHDA and CDR2 SQIVND come from the germline V gene (reference sequence).

This clone is a singleton in its sample. The genes are TRBV7-3 and TRBJ1-1; the D is unclear. Trimming took off 0 bases at V and 1 base at J, with 6 bases between the two ends. CDR1 SGHTA and CDR2 FQGTGA come from the germline V gene. The CDR3 spans 14 residues. CDR3 residues: CASSLTSGNTEAFF. The CDR3 region has the DNA TGTGCCAGCAGCTTAACAAGCGGGAACACTGAAGCTTTCTTT. Variable domain in full (rest from reference TRBV7-3 and TRBJ1-1): GAGVSQTPSNKVTEKGKYVELRCDPISGHTALYWYRQSLGQGPEFLIYFQGTGAADDSGLPNDRFFAVRPEGSVSTLKIQRTERGDSAVYLCASSLTSGNTEAFFGQGTRLTVV.

V and J are TRBV19 and TRBJ2-3, with 10 bases that match TRBD2. Unmatched junction bases numbered 9, after V lost 3 bases and J lost 6 bases. CDR3 length: 16 amino acids. CDR1 is LNHDA, CDR2 SQIVND, per germline (reference sequence). The chain's CDR3 is CASSISGGPHGDTQYF. The DNA of the CDR3 is TGTGCCAGTAGTATTAGCGGGGGGCCCCATGGGGATACGCAGTATTTT.

The chain joins TRBV7-9 to TRBJ2-2; D is unresolved. Looked up from germline, CDR1 is SEHNR and CDR2 is FQNEAQ (reference sequence). Trimming left V 5 bases short and J 7 bases short, with 8 bases between. The CDR3 loop spans 12 amino acids. CDR3 DNA sequence: TGTGCCAGCAGCCTTCCTAGCGGGGAGCTGTTTTTT. It is translated as CASSLPSGELFF.

This clone was counted once. The chain couples TRBV19 to TRBJ2-2, with 10 bases aligning to TRBD2. This CDR3 region has 18 residues. After removal of 3 bases from V and 3 bases from J, the junction contained 10 bases not matched to a gene. Germline V gene sequence: CDR1 LNHDA, CDR2 SQIVND (reference sequence). Here the CDR3 DNA reads TGTGCCAGTAGTATGGGTAATAGCGGGGGGCGCTACACCGGGGAGCTGTTTTTT. Translating it yields CASSMGNSGGRYTGELFF.